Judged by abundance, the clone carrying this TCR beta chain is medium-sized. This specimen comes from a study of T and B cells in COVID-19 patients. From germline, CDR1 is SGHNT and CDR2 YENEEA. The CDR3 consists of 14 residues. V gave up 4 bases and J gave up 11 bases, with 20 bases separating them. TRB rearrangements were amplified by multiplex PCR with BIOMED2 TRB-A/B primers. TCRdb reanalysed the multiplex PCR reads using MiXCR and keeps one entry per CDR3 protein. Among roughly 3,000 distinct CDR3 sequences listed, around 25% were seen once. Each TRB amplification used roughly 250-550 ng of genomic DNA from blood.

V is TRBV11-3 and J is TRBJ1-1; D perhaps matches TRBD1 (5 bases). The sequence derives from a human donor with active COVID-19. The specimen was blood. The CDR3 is CASSSLARELDAFF. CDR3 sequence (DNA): TGTGCCAGCAGCTCTTTGGCCAGGGAACTAGATGCTTTCTTT.